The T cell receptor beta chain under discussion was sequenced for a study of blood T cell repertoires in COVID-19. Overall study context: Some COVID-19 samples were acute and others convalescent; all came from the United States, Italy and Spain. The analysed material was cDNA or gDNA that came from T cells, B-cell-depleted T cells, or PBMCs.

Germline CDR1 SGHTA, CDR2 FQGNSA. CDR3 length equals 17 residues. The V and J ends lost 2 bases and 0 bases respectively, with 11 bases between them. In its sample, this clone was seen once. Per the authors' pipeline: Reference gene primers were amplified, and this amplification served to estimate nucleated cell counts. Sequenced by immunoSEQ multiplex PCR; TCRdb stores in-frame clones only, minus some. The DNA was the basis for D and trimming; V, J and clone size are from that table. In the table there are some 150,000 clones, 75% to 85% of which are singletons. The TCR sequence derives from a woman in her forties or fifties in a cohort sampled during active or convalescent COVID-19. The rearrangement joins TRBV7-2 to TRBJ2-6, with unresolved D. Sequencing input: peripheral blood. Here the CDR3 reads CASSLQAVVSGANVLTF. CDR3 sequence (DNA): TGTGCCAGCAGCTTACAGGCCGTCGTCTCTGGGGCCAACGTCCTGACTTTC.